These 20 T cell receptor beta chains originate from one sample sequenced in a study of vaccination and CD4 T cells after COVID-19. The Oncomine TCR Beta short-read assay was applied to DNA of cultured CD4+ T cells. TCRdb reprocessed the PCR reads with MiXCR, giving one entry per CDR3 protein. The sample comprises roughly 4,200 distinct CDR3 sequences, 70% to 80% of which are singletons, and approximately 35% rests with the top ten. Their target antigens are unknown. Treatment here: roughly 10-day PBMC culture with coronavirus spike peptide pools or control peptides (ViraFEST assay). Those CD4+ T cells from the unexposed donor predate the COVID-19 pandemic (2011-2018). The sequenced sample consisted of CD4+ T cells from blood, cultured in vitro. The receptors stem from a human donor in good health.

This clonotype has just a few counts. The chain joins TRBV2 to TRBJ1-2, with a weak D call TRBD1 (6 bases). The CDR3 length is 15 residues. V dropped 7 bases and J dropped 8 bases, with 23 bases sitting between them. CDR1 SNHLY and CDR2 FYNNEI come from the germline V gene. The CDR3 region is CASKPDRTPGGGYTF. CDR3 coding DNA: TGTGCCAGCAAGCCGGACAGAACCCCGGGGGGGGGCTACACCTTC.

In this sample, this clonotype turned up a few times. The chain combines TRBV6-2 or TRBV6-3 with TRBJ2-5; TRBD2 is a possible D gene (5 bases). The CDR3 contains 14 residues. Germline V gene lookup returns CDR1 MNHEY and CDR2 SVGEGT. The ends were cut back, 0 bases at V and 9 bases at J, with 14 bases in the middle. CDR3 in amino acids: CASSYSGGSGAQYF. The CDR3, as DNA: TGTGCCAGCAGTTACTCGGGCGGGTCCGGAGCCCAGTACTTC.

The rearrangement uses TRBV5-1 and TRBJ1-2; possible D gene TRBD1, 5 bases. Germline CDR1 SGHRS, CDR2 YFSETQ. The length of the CDR3 is 15 residues. Trimming took 0 bases from V and 4 from J, leaving 13 bases between them. The CDR3 bases are TGCGCCAGCAGCTTGGGGGGGTTGGGAGTCTATGGCTACACCTTC. Protein product: CASSLGGLGVYGYTF.

The rearrangement links TRBV27 to TRBJ1-6; D remains unclear. The germline gives CDR1 MNHEY, CDR2 SMNVEV (reference sequence). The CDR3 spans 16 residues. V lost 3 bases to trimming and J lost 3 bases, with 12 bases between them. The CDR3 DNA reads as TGTGCCAGCAGTTTGATGGGAAGCGACTATAATTCACCCCTCCACTTT. Protein product: CASSLMGSDYNSPLHF.

The V gene is TRBV7-9, the J gene TRBJ1-5; 9 bases are a match to TRBD1. Germline CDR1 reads SEHNR; CDR2 reads FQNEAQ (reference sequence). V shed 5 bases and J 1 base; nucleotides not matched to a gene: 3. The CDR3 runs 15 residues. In nucleotides, the CDR3 is TGTGCCAGCAGCACCGGACAGGGGAGCAATCAGCCCCAGCATTTT. This encodes CASSTGQGSNQPQHF.

J is TRBJ1-5 and V is TRBV6-5; tentative D call: TRBD1 (6 bases). V dropped 0 bases and J dropped 7 bases, with 13 bases sitting between them. Germline-derived CDR1 and CDR2 are MNHEY and SVGAGI. The CDR3 contains 15 residues. The CDR3 sequence is CASSYSQSGEQPQHF. Here the CDR3 DNA reads TGTGCCAGCAGTTACTCCCAATCAGGGGAACAGCCCCAGCATTTT.

The chain has TRBV19 and TRBJ2-7, with 10 bases matching TRBD1. The V and J ends lost 5 bases and 3 bases, in that order; junction bases with no gene match: 13. From germline, CDR1 is LNHDA and CDR2 SQIVND (reference sequence). The CDR3 consists of 17 residues. CDR3 DNA: TGTGCCAGTAGTGGGACAGGGGCTGTCAACATCTTCTACGAGCAGTACTTC. This gives the protein CASSGTGAVNIFYEQYF.

This clonotype occurred a few times. The DNA of the CDR3 is TGTGCCAGCAGTTATCAGGGGAAGCTCTATGGCTACACCTTC. Its protein product is CASSYQGKLYGYTF. The V gene is TRBV6-5, the J gene TRBJ1-2; TRBD1 might be the D (6 bases). V gave up 3 bases and J gave up 4 bases, with 12 bases separating them. The germline V gene encodes CDR1 MNHEY and CDR2 SVGAGI. CDR3 length: 14 amino acids.

The rearrangement links TRBV12-3 or TRBV12-4 to TRBJ1-5; tentatively, D is TRBD1 (6 bases). V dropped 9 bases and J dropped 6 bases, with 24 bases sitting between them. The CDR3 spans 16 residues. The CDR3 is CASASGTSLVSQPQHF. The CDR3 DNA is TGTGCCAGTGCCTCCGGGACATCTTTAGTAAGTCAGCCCCAGCATTTT.

V is TRBV14 and J is TRBJ2-7; a weak D match, TRBD2 (8 bases). Germline CDR1 reads SGHDN; CDR2 reads FVKESK. There are 18 residues in the CDR3. Between the trimmed V and J ends, which lost 2 bases and 5 bases, there was a span of 25 bases. CDR3 nucleotides: TGTGCCAGCAGCCAAATCGGGGGGGACAGCCGAAGGTACGACGAGCAGTACTTC. Protein product: CASSQIGGDSRRYDEQYF.

This chain links TRBV4-2 with TRBJ2-4; D perhaps matches TRBD1 (6 bases). Germline CDR1 reads LGHNA; CDR2 reads YNFKEQ. This CDR3 is built from 16 residues. V was clipped by 5 bases and J by 0 bases, with 14 bases between them. CDR3 nucleotides: TGTGCCAGCAGCGCAGGGGATTTACTAGCCAAAAACATTCAGTACTTC. Translated, it gives CASSAGDLLAKNIQYF.

This clonotype is categorized as hyperexpanded. V and J are TRBV7-2 and TRBJ1-5, with D unresolved. The CDR3 spans 13 residues. Germline V lookup: CDR1 SGHTA, CDR2 FQGNSA. V lost 8 bases and J lost 2, with 10 bases in between. This CDR3 is CASGSRGNQPQHF. In DNA form, the CDR3 reads TGTGCCAGCGGTTCTAGAGGCAATCAGCCCCAGCATTTT.

The chain employs TRBV6-5 and TRBJ2-1, with 10 bases matching TRBD2. There are 15 residues in the CDR3. Trimming took 1 base from V and 6 from J; bases not matched to a gene: 3. The germline CDR1 and CDR2 sequences are MNHEY and SVGAGI. CDR3 nucleotides: TGTGCCAGCAGTTACTGGGGACTAGCGACCAATGAGCAGTTCTTC. As protein: CASSYWGLATNEQFF.

V gene TRBV7-2 combines with J gene TRBJ1-6; 9 positions match TRBD1. The germline CDR1 and CDR2 sequences are SGHTA and FQGNSA. The CDR3 runs to 15 residues. The V segment lost 9 bases and the J segment 6 bases; nucleotides outside the gene matches: 9. This chain's CDR3 is CASSSGTGSNSPLHF. The CDR3 DNA is TGTGCCAGTAGTTCCGGGACAGGGTCTAATTCACCCCTCCACTTT.

The chain employs TRBV7-9 and TRBJ1-2; 12 bases map to TRBD1. The V gene's germline CDR1 is SEHNR and CDR2 FQNEAQ (reference sequence). V was pared by 6 bases and J by 7 bases, with 6 bases of the junction left unmatched. The CDR3 is 14 amino acids. CDR3 protein: CASRPGQGAGGYTF. CDR3 in DNA: TGTGCCAGCAGGCCGGGACAGGGGGCGGGTGGCTACACCTTC.

The chain couples TRBV5-1 to TRBJ2-7; 12 bases line up with TRBD2. CDR3 size: 18 residues. V gave up 4 bases and J gave up 6 bases; unmatched junction bases: 17. Germline lookup yields CDR1 SGHRS and CDR2 YFSETQ. CDR3 loop: CASSIGLAGTYRSVEQYF. CDR3 sequence (DNA): TGCGCCAGCAGCATTGGACTAGCGGGAACGTATCGGTCGGTCGAGCAGTACTTC.

The rearrangement joins TRBV7-9 to TRBJ1-2, with 7 bases fitting TRBD1. The CDR3 sequence is 13 residues long. Germline CDR1 is SEHNR and CDR2 is FQNEAQ (reference sequence). J was trimmed by 8 bases and V by 0 bases; bases with no gene match: 3. The CDR3 DNA is TGTGCCAGCAGCTTAGCAGGGGGCGCGGGCTACACCTTC. This gives the protein CASSLAGGAGYTF.

The chain couples TRBV7-2 to TRBJ2-7, with 7 bases matching TRBD1. CDR1 SGHTA and CDR2 FQGNSA come from the germline V gene. V shed 5 bases and J 4 bases; nucleotides not matched to a gene: 11. CDR3 size: 15 residues. The CDR3 here is CASSQRTGRWYEQYF. The CDR3 DNA follows: TGTGCCAGCAGCCAGCGGACAGGCCGATGGTACGAGCAGTACTTC.

This rearrangement joins TRBV20-1 to TRBJ1-6, with no clear D. The CDR3 contains 18 residues. V was trimmed by 3 bases and J by 0 bases, leaving 18 bases between them. Germline-derived CDR1 and CDR2 are DFQATT and SNEGSKA (reference sequence). The CDR3 nucleotides are TGCAGTGCTAGCCCAGAAATGGGTGGATTCTCCTATAATTCACCCCTCCACTTT. This sequence encodes CSASPEMGGFSYNSPLHF.

The chain uses TRBV10-3 and TRBJ2-1; 8 bases align to TRBD2. CDR1 is ENHRY and CDR2 is SYGVKD in the germline V gene. V trimming: 1 base; J trimming: 0 bases; junction bases outside the gene matches: 5. The CDR3 spans 17 residues. CDR3 DNA sequence: TGTGCCATCAGTGAGTATGTAGCGGGAAGCTCCTACAATGAGCAGTTCTTC. This gives the protein CAISEYVAGSSYNEQFF.